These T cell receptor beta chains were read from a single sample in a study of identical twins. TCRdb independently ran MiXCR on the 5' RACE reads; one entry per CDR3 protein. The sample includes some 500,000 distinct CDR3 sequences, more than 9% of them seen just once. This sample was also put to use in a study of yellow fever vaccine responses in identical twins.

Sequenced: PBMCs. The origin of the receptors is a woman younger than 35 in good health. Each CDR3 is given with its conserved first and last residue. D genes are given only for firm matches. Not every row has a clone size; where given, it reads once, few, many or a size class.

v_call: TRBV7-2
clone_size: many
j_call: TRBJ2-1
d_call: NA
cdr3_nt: TGTGCCACCAGCGGAAGGCCCCCCGGGGGCAATGAGCAGTTCTTC
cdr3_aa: CATSGRPPGGNEQFF

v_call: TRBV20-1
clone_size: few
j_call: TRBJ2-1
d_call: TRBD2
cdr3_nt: TGCAGTGCTAGAGATCTGACTAGCGGGAGAATCTACAATGAGCAGTTCTTC
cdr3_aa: CSARDLTSGRIYNEQFF

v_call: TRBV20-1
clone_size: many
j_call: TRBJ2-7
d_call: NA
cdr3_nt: TGCAGTGCTGGACCCCCTAGCCCGAGCCGGGACGAGCAGTACTTC
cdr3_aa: CSAGPPSPSRDEQYF

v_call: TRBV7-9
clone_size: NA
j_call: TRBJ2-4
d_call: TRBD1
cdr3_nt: TGTGCCAGCAGCTCCCCCCCCGGACAGGGGATGAGGAGCATTCAGTACTTC
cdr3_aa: CASSSPPGQGMRSIQYF

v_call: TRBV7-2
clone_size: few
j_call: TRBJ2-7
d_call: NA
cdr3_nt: TGTGCCAGCAGCTTAAGTAAGGGTTCGAACGAGCAGTACTTC
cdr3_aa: CASSLSKGSNEQYF

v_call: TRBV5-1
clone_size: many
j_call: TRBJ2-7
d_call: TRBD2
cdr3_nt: TGCGCCAGCAGCGCCGGACTAGCGGGCGGTGGTGAGCAGTACTTC
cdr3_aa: CASSAGLAGGGEQYF

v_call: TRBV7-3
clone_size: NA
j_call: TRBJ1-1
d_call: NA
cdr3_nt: TGTGCCAGCAGCTTATCCCCGGGGGACGGGACTGAAGCTTTCTTT
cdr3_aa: CASSLSPGDGTEAFF

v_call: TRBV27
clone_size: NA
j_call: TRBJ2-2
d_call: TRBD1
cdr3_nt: TGTGCCAGCAGTACATTCGTCCGGGACAGGGTATCCGGGGAGCTGTTTTTT
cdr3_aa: CASSTFVRDRVSGELFF

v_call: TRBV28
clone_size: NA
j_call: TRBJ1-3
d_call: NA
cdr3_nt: TGTGCCAGCAGACAGGCTGGAAACACCATATATTTT
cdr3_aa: CASRQAGNTIYF

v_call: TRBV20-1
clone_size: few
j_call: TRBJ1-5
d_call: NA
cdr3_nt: TGCAGTGCTAGACAGGTGTATGGACAGCCCCAGCATTTT
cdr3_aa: CSARQVYGQPQHF

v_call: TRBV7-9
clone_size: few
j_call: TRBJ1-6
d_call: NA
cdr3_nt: TGTGCCAGCAGCCCCCCTACTGGGGGCTATTCACCCCTCCACTTT
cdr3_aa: CASSPPTGGYSPLHF

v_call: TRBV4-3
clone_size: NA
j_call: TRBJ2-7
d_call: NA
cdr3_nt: TGCGCCAGCAGCCAAGAGAGTCGTAGCTCCTACGAGCAGTACTTC
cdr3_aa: CASSQESRSSYEQYF

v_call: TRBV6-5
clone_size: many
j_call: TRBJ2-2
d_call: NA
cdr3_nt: TGTGCCAGCAGTTACTCGACGTACACCGGGGAGCTGTTTTTT
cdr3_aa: CASSYSTYTGELFF

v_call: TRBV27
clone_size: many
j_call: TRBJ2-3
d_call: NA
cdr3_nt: TGTGCCAGCAGTGCCCTGCGGCGGGGTCCAGATACGCAGTATTTT
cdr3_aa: CASSALRRGPDTQYF

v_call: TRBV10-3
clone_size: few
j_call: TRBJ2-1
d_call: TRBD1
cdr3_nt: TGTGCCATCAGGGGACAGGGCTCCTACAATGAGCAGTTCTTC
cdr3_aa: CAIRGQGSYNEQFF

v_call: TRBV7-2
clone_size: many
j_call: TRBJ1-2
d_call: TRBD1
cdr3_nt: TGTGCCAGCAGCTCCACCGGGACAGGAGGCGGCTACACCTTC
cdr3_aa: CASSSTGTGGGYTF

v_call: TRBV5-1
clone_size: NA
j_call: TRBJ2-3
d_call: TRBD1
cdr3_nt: TGCGCCAGCAGCCTCCCGGGACAGGCGAGCACAGATACGCAGTATTTT
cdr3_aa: CASSLPGQASTDTQYF

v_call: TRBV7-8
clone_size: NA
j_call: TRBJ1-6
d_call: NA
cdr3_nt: TGTGCCAGCAGCTTAGGTTTGAGCCCCCTCCACTTT
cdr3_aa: CASSLGLSPLHF

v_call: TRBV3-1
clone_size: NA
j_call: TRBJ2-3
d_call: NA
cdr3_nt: TGTGCCAGCAGCCAAGAAGCGCGGGGTAAAGATACGCAGTATTTT
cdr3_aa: CASSQEARGKDTQYF

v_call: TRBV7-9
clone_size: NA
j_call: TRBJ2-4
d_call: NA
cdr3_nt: TGTGCCAGCAGCCCAGTTGGGGGTATCTCCAAAAACATTCAGTACTTC
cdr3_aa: CASSPVGGISKNIQYF

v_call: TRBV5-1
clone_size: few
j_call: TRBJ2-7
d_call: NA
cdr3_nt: TGCGCCAGCATGAAGGATTGGGGCGGAACCTACGAGCAGTACTTC
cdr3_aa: CASMKDWGGTYEQYF

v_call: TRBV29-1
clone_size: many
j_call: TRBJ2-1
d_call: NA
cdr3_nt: TGCAGCGTTGACCCCAGGGAAATGATCAATGAGCAGTTCTTC
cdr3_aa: CSVDPREMINEQFF

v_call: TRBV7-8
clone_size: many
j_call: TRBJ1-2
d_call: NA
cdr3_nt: TGTGCCAGCAGCTTTCTTAAACAGGCTAACTATGGCTACACCTTC
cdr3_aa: CASSFLKQANYGYTF

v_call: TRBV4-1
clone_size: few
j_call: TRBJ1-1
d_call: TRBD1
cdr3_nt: TGCGCCAGCAGCCAAGTTGAGGGACAGGGTGACACTGAAGCTTTCTTT
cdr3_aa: CASSQVEGQGDTEAFF

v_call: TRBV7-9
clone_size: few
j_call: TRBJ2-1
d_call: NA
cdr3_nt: TGTGCCAGCAGGATAGAGGCTGGGGTGGAGCAGTTCTTC
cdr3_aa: CASRIEAGVEQFF

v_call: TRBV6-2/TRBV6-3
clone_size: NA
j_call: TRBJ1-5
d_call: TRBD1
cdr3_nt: TGTGCCAGCAGTCGCACAGGGGAGGGCAATCAGCCCCAGCATTTT
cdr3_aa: CASSRTGEGNQPQHF

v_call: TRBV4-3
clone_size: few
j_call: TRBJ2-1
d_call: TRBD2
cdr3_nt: TGCGCCAGCAGCCAAGAAGTGGGGACTAGCGGGAAGAGCTCCTACAATGAGCAGTTCTTC
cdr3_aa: CASSQEVGTSGKSSYNEQFF

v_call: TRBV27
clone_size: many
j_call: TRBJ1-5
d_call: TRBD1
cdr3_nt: TGTGCCAGCAGCCTCAGGGGGCGCAATCAGCCCCAGCATTTT
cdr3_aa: CASSLRGRNQPQHF

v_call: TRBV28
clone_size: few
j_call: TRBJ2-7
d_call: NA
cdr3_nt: TGTGCCAGCAGCGTACAGGGTATAACCTACGAGCAGTACTTC
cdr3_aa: CASSVQGITYEQYF

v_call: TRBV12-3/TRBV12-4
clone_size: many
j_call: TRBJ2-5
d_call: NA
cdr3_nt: TGTGCCAGCAGGTGGAGGTTCCAAGAGACCCAGTACTTC
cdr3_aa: CASRWRFQETQYF

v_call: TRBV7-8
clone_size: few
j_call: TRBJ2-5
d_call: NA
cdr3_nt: TGTGCCAGCACTATCCTGGCTCAGCAAGAGACCCAGTACTTC
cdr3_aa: CASTILAQQETQYF

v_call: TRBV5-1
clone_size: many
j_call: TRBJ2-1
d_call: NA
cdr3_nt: TGCGCCAGCAGCTTGGTTGCGGGGAGCTCCTACAATGAGCAGTTCTTC
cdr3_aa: CASSLVAGSSYNEQFF

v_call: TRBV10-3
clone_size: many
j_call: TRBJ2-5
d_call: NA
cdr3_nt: TGTGCCATCAGTAGCCAGGCGGAGACCCAGTACTTC
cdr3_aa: CAISSQAETQYF

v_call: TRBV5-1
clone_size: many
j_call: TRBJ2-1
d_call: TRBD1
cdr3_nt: TGCGCCAGCAGCTTGGAGGGGGCCCCCTACAATGAGCAGTTCTTC
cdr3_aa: CASSLEGAPYNEQFF

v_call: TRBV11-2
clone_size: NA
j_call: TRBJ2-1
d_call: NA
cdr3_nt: TGTGCCAGCAGCTTAGTCGGCAGGGAGGATGAGCAGTTCTTC
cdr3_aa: CASSLVGREDEQFF

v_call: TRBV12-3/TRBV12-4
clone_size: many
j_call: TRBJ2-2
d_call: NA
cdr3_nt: TGTGCCAGCGGTAGGGCGGCCGGGGAGCTGTTTTTT
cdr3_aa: CASGRAAGELFF